The 23 T cell receptor beta chains presented below share a single source sample, sequenced in a study of siplizumab effects on memory and regulatory T cells. The method was immunoSEQ multiplex PCR; TCRdb's version includes in-frame clones alone and lacks a portion of them. The sample includes approximately 100,000 clones, about 90% seen only once; the top ten take 0.75%. The sequenced sample was Tregs sorted from blood. Every receptor here comes from a human donor in good health.

This chain uses TRBV19 with TRBJ1-2; D is unresolved. CDR1 and CDR2 (germline): LNHDA, SQIVND (reference sequence). The CDR3 has 13 amino acids. Trimming took off 4 bases at V and 8 bases at J, with 14 bases between the two ends. Written as DNA, the CDR3 is TGTGCCAGTAGTAGGATCGGGATCCGGGGCTACACCTTC. This gives the protein CASSRIGIRGYTF.

This rearrangement joins TRBV5-6 to TRBJ2-2; D is unclear. This CDR3 is built from 17 residues. V lost 3 bases and J lost 0, with 15 bases in between. Germline V gene sequence: CDR1 SGHDT, CDR2 YYEEEE. CDR3 DNA sequence: TGTGCCAGCAGCTCCGTACCTTGGCGGACGAACACCGGGGAGCTGTTTTTT. Residues: CASSSVPWRTNTGELFF.

DNA of the CDR3: TGCGCCACCCCACCCGAGACAGGGGGCTTCGAAGATACGCAGTATTTT. Protein product: CATPPETGGFEDTQYF. The chain joins TRBV10-2 to TRBJ2-3, with 10 bases fitting TRBD1. In germline, CDR1 is WSHSY, CDR2 SAAADI. The CDR3 runs 16 residues. J gave up 5 bases and V 10 bases, and 15 bases lay outside the gene matches.

The V gene is TRBV10-3, the J gene TRBJ2-1, with TRBD2 as a possible D gene (6 bases). CDR1 is ENHRY, CDR2 SYGVKD, per germline. V lost 3 bases, J lost 5 bases, and 14 bases lay in between. CDR3 length equals 15 residues. CDR3 nucleotides: TGTGCCATCAGTGACCTAGCGAGGGGCCACAATGAGCAGTTCTTC. It encodes CAISDLARGHNEQFF.

V is TRBV6-6 and J is TRBJ2-3; possibly TRBD1 for D (6 bases). CDR3 length: 15 amino acids. With 10 bases removed from V and 4 bases from J, the gap between germline ends came to 21 bases. Germline CDR1 MNHNY, CDR2 SVGAGI (reference sequence). Here the CDR3 reads CAISQGSLSPDTQYF. The CDR3 region has the DNA TGTGCCATCTCACAGGGCTCTCTGAGTCCAGATACGCAGTATTTT.

V usage is TRBV6-5 and J usage is TRBJ2-2; 11 positions agree with TRBD2. The CDR3 is 16 amino acids. J was trimmed by 6 bases and V by 0 bases; bases with no gene match: 3. The germline V gene has CDR1 MNHEY and CDR2 SVGAGI. CDR3 sequence reads: CASSYSSGRAAGELFF. CDR3 nucleotide sequence: TGTGCCAGCAGTTACTCTAGCGGGAGGGCCGCCGGGGAGCTGTTTTTT.

The chain recombines TRBV5-6 with TRBJ1-3, with 11 bases aligning to TRBD1. CDR1 is SGHDT, CDR2 YYEEEE, per germline. This CDR3 has 18 amino acids. The trim removed 4 bases at V and 3 bases at J, leaving 12 bases unmatched. CDR3 DNA sequence: TGTGCCAGCAGCGCGTATTTGGACAGGGGGCAATTTGGAAACACCATATATTTT. Translating gives CASSAYLDRGQFGNTIYF.

V is TRBV9 and J is TRBJ2-5; TRBD2 is a possible D gene (5 bases). The V gene lost 0 bases and the J gene lost 5 bases, with 14 bases spanning the gap. This CDR3 has 15 amino acids. Per the germline V gene, CDR1 is SGDLS and CDR2 is YYNGEE. CDR3 coding DNA: TGTGCCAGCAGCGTAGGTCCGGGAATCTGGGAGACCCAGTACTTC. Translation: CASSVGPGIWETQYF. Full variable domain (remainder filled in from reference TRBV9 and TRBJ2-5): DSGVTQTPKHLITATGQRVTLRCSPRSGDLSVYWYQQSLDQGLQFLIQYYNGEERAKGNILERFSAQQFPDLHSELNLSSLELGDSALYFCASSVGPGIWETQYFGPGTRLLVL.

The V call is TRBV28, the J call TRBJ1-2; D is possibly TRBD1 (5 bases). Trimming left V 10 bases short and J 3 bases short, with 12 bases between. CDR1 and CDR2 from the germline V gene are MDHEN and SYDVKM. The length of the CDR3 is 12 residues. This chain's CDR3 is CATSQVYYGYTF. The CDR3 DNA follows: TGTGCCACCTCACAGGTTTACTATGGCTACACCTTC.

The chain carries TRBV2 and TRBJ1-5; D gene ambiguous. Trimming cost V 4 bases and J 2 bases, with 6 bases left between them. This CDR3 is built from 13 residues. CDR1 and CDR2 (germline): SNHLY, FYNNEI. The CDR3: CASSVRRNQPQHF. The CDR3, as DNA: TGTGCCAGCAGTGTGCGACGCAATCAGCCCCAGCATTTT.

The V gene is TRBV5-1, the J gene TRBJ2-1, with 7 bases that match TRBD1. The germline gives CDR1 SGHRS, CDR2 YFSETQ. This CDR3 has 16 amino acids. After removal of 4 bases from V and 7 bases from J, the junction contained 14 bases not matched to a gene. The DNA of the CDR3 is TGCGCCAGCAGCCCGGGCCTAGGGGGCGAATTGAATGAGCAGTTCTTC. This gives the protein CASSPGLGGELNEQFF.

As for this clone: The junction departs from the called germline gene at one end, perhaps through a read error. The rearrangement joins TRBV7-7 to TRBJ2-1; D call uncertain. This CDR3 has 13 residues. Germline CDR1 and CDR2: SSHAT and FNYEAQ (reference sequence). Here the CDR3 reads CASSSDVTTTPFF. CDR3 bases: TGTGCTAGCAGCTCCGACGTGACCACCACACCGTTCTTC.

V gene TRBV11-3 combines with J gene TRBJ1-1; D is ambiguous. CDR1 and CDR2 from the germline V gene are SGHNT and YENEEA. Trimming removed 5 bases at V and 1 base at J, with 8 bases between. CDR3 length equals 13 residues. The CDR3 reads CASSRSGNTEAFF. The CDR3 DNA follows: TGTGCCAGCAGCCGCAGTGGGAACACTGAAGCTTTCTTT.

V is TRBV21-1 and J is TRBJ1-1; whether TRBD1, the table's D call, matches the DNA was not checked. TRBV21-1 is a pseudogene. CDR3 size: 18 residues. CDR3: CASSKGQLGTGMNTEAFF. The CDR3 DNA follows: TGTGCCAGCAGCAAAGGGCAACTCGGGACAGGGATGAACACTGAAGCTTTCTTT.

The chain carries TRBV19 and TRBJ2-7, with TRBD1 matching 9 bases. The CDR3 has 13 amino acids. The V gene end was trimmed by 6 bases and the J gene end by 6 bases; junction bases not matched to a gene: 6. Per the germline V gene, CDR1 is LNHDA and CDR2 is SQIVND (reference sequence). CDR3 in amino acids: CASRGDRAAEQYF. The DNA for the CDR3 is TGTGCCAGTAGGGGGGACAGGGCTGCCGAGCAGTACTTC.

The J gene is TRBJ1-1, the V gene TRBV11-1; 7 bases match TRBD1. V gave up 5 bases and J gave up 1 base; unmatched junction bases: 4. The CDR3 contains 14 residues. Germline CDR1 is SGHAT and CDR2 is FQDESV (reference sequence). The CDR3 bases are TGTGCCAGCAGCCCAAACAGGGGGAACACTGAAGCTTTCTTT. Residues: CASSPNRGNTEAFF.

The chain joins TRBV5-1 to TRBJ2-7; possibly TRBD2 for D (5 bases). CDR1 and CDR2 (germline): SGHRS, YFSETQ. Trimming left V 0 bases short and J 3 bases short, with 10 bases between. CDR3 length: 14 amino acids. The CDR3 sequence is CASSLESSHYEQYF. As DNA, the CDR3 is TGCGCCAGCAGCTTGGAATCTAGCCACTACGAGCAGTACTTC. The entire variable domain, with the rest obtained from reference TRBV5-1 and TRBJ2-7, is as follows: KAGVTQTPRYLIKTRGQQVTLSCSPISGHRSVSWYQQTPGQGLQFLFEYFSETQRNKGNFPGRFSGRQFSNSRSEMNVSTLELGDSALYLCASSLESSHYEQYFGPGTRLTVT.

The chain joins TRBV18 to TRBJ2-6; unclear D gene. The CDR3 contains 17 residues. The V gene's germline CDR1 is KGHSH and CDR2 LQKENI. V was shortened by 3 bases and J by 3 bases, with 15 bases between the two germline ends. DNA for the CDR3: TGTGCCAGCTCACCCCAAGATGGGGAAAGTGGGGCCAACGTCCTGACTTTC. Translating gives CASSPQDGESGANVLTF.

The chain recombines TRBV6-1 with TRBJ1-4; no firm D call. The germline CDR1 and CDR2 sequences are MNHNS and SASEGT. The CDR3 is made up of 14 amino acids. The V gene lost 2 bases and the J gene lost 5 bases, with 9 bases spanning the gap. The DNA for the CDR3 is TGTGCCAGCAGTGAAAGGAGGGCAAATGAAAAACTGTTTTTT. Translated, it gives CASSERRANEKLFF.

The chain joins TRBV6-6 to TRBJ2-7; the D gene could be TRBD1 or TRBD2 (5 bases each). V dropped 2 bases and J dropped 0 bases, with 11 bases sitting between them. The CDR3 consists of 15 residues. CDR1 MNHNY and CDR2 SVGAGI come from the germline V gene (reference sequence). CDR3 sequence reads: CASSYRPGTSYEQYF. CDR3 DNA: TGTGCCAGCAGTTACCGTCCAGGGACCTCCTACGAGCAGTACTTC.

The rearrangement joins TRBV30 to TRBJ1-6; maybe TRBD1 (5 bases). This CDR3 comprises 13 residues. CDR1 is GTSNPN, CDR2 SVGIG, per germline (reference sequence). V dropped 0 bases and J dropped 11 bases, with 11 bases sitting between them. Here the CDR3 DNA reads TGTGCCTGGAGTGTAGCAGGGATTCCACCCCTCCACTTT. The encoded protein is CAWSVAGIPPLHF.

For this clone: The sample contains more than one DNA sequence encoding this CDR3. The chain combines TRBV6-5 with TRBJ1-5; D remains ambiguous. The ends were cut back, 0 bases at V and 1 base at J, with 1 base in the middle. Germline assignment: CDR1 MNHEY and CDR2 SVGAGI. The CDR3 has 13 amino acids. In nucleotides, the CDR3 is TGTGCCAGCAGTTACTCGAGCAATCAGCCCCAGCATTTT. The encoded protein is CASSYSSNQPQHF.

The chain joins TRBV11-2 to TRBJ2-7, with D possibly being TRBD1 (6 bases). Germline V gene sequence: CDR1 SGHAT, CDR2 FQNNGV. The V gene lost 1 base and the J gene lost 1 base, with 11 bases spanning the gap. The CDR3 is 15 residues long. CDR3 amino acids: CASSLVGQGSYEQYF. CDR3 DNA: TGTGCCAGCAGCTTAGTGGGGCAGGGGTCCTACGAGCAGTACTTC.